These 5 T cell receptor beta chains originate from one sample sequenced in a study of blood T cell repertoires in COVID-19. Repertoires were generated with immunoSEQ multiplex PCR, while TCRdb's copy carries only in-frame clones and drops some. Of around 150,000 clones in the sample, 90% to 95% were seen once. Material: peripheral blood. The receptor set was obtained from a woman aged 50 to 60 with acute or convalescent COVID-19.

The CDR3 DNA reads as TGCGCCAGCAGCCGGAGAGAGAACACTGAAGCTTTCTTT. This translates into CASSRRENTEAFF. V usage is TRBV4-1 and J usage is TRBJ1-1; D unclear. The germline V gene encodes CDR1 MGHRA and CDR2 YSYEKL. There are 13 residues in the CDR3. V was trimmed by 4 bases and J by 1 base, leaving 7 bases between them.

V is TRBV24-1 and J is TRBJ2-2; TRBD1 aligns across 12 bases. The germline V gene encodes CDR1 KGHDR and CDR2 SFDVKD. The CDR3 runs to 16 residues. The J segment lost 7 bases and the V segment lost 4 bases, leaving 6 bases of the junction unmatched. The CDR3 here is CATSDTGTGGRGELFF. The CDR3 nucleotides are TGTGCCACCAGTGACACCGGGACAGGGGGCCGCGGGGAGCTGTTTTTT.

V gene TRBV18 combines with J gene TRBJ1-2; 8 bases are shared with TRBD1. V trimming: 2 bases; J trimming: 6 bases; junction bases outside the gene matches: 11. The germline V gene encodes CDR1 KGHSH and CDR2 LQKENI. The CDR3 has 16 amino acids. DNA for the CDR3: TGTGCCAGCTCACCATCTTTCCGGGACAGGCAACATGGCTACACCTTC. Translated: CASSPSFRDRQHGYTF.

This chain joins TRBV28 and TRBJ1-4; D is unresolved. Germline CDR1 is MDHEN and CDR2 is SYDVKM. CDR3 length equals 17 residues. Trimming stripped 8 bases from V and 5 bases from J, with 24 bases between. CDR3 nucleotide sequence: TGTGCCAGCCCCTCGGTTTCCGCTCGGGTACAAAATGAAAAACTGTTTTTT. Residues: CASPSVSARVQNEKLFF.

J is TRBJ1-4 and V is TRBV5-4; D is unresolved. V gave up 0 bases and J gave up 8 bases, with 8 bases separating them. CDR3 size: 13 residues. Germline loops: CDR1 SGHNT, CDR2 YYREEE (reference sequence). The CDR3 reads CASSLAGREKLFF. CDR3 nucleotides: TGTGCCAGCAGCTTGGCCGGTAGAGAAAAACTGTTTTTT.